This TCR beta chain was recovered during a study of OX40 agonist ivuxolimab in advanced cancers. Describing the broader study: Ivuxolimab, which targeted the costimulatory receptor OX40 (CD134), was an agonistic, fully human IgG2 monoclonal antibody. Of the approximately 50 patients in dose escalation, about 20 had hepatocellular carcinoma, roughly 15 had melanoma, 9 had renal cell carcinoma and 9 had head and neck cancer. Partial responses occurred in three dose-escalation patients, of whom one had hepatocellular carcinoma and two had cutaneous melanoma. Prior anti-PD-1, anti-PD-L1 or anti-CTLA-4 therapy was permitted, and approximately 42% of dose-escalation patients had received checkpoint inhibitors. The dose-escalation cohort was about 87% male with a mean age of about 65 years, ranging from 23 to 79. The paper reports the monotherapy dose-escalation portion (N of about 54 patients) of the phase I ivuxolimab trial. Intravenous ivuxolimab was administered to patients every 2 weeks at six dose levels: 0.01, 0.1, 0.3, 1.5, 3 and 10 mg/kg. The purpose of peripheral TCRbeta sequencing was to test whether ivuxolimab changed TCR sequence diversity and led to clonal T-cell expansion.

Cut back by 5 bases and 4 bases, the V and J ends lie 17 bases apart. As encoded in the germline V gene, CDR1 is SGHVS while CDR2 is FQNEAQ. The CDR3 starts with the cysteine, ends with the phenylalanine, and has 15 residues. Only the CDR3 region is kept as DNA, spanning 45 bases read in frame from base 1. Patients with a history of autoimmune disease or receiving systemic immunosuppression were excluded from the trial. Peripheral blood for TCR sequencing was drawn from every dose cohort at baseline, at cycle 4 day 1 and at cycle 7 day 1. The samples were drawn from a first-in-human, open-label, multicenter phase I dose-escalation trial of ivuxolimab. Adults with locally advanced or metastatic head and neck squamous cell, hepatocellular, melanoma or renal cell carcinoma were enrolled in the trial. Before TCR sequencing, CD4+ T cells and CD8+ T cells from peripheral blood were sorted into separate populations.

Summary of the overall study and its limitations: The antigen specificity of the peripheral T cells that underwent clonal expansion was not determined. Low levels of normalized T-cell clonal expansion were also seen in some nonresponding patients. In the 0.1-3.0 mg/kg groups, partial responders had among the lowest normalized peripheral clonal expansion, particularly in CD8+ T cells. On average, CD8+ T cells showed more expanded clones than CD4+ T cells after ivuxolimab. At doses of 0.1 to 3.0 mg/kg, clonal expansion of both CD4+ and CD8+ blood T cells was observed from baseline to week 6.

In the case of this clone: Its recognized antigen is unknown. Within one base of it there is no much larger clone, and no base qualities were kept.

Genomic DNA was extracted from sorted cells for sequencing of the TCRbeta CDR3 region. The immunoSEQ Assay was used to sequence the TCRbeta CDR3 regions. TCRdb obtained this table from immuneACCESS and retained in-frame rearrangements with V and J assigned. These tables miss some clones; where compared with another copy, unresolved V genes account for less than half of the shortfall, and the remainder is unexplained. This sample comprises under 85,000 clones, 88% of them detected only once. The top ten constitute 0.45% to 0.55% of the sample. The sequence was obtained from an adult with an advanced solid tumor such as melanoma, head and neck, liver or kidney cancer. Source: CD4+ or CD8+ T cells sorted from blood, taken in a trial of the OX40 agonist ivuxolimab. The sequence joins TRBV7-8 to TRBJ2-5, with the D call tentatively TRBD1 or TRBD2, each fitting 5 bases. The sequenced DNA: TGTGCCAGCAGCCCTCCGGGGCCCACCGCAGAGACCCAGTACTTC. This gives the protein CASSPPGPTAETQYF.